This T cell receptor (beta chain) was recorded in a study of blood T cell repertoires in COVID-19 (dated by TCRdb to the early 2020s). Describing the broader study: Samples from collaborators originated in the United States, Italy and Spain and spanned both the acute and convalescent phases of COVID-19. The repertoires were released in a freely available public database intended as a resource for research on the immune response to SARS-CoV-2. Samples were obtained from the ongoing ImmuneRACE study (first 160 participants) and from 1,254 subjects provided by 6 global collaborators. Where HLA class I and class II types were available, the types were taken from metadata supplied by the sample provider, not from assay-based typing. Nearly every sample came with metadata listing a de-identified subject ID, COVID-19 status, age in years and sex. The material from the prospective study consisted of cDNA or gDNA derived from T cells, B-cell-depleted T cells, or PBMCs. Subjects who had been exposed to COVID-19, were actively infected with it, or had recovered from it provided the deeply sampled blood TCRbeta repertoires that made up the dataset.

In the prospective study, participants were roughly 18 to 100 years old, resided in around 25 geographic areas of the United States, and were enrolled through a virtual design. Cohort assignment in the prospective study relied on participant-reported clinical history from a screening survey and a study questionnaire. In the prospective study, whole blood, serum and a nasopharyngeal or oropharyngeal swab were collected from each participant by mobile phlebotomists. Over a roughly 2-month period, participants in the prospective study had the option of providing additional blood draws and questionnaires. Before DNA extraction, blood samples from the prospective study were shipped at room temperature or frozen. TCRbeta CDR3 regions were amplified from genomic DNA by means of the immunoSEQ Assay, a bias-controlled multiplex PCR. In the paper's pipeline: The number of nucleated cells in each sample was estimated by amplification of reference gene primers within the assay. To quantify the absolute abundance of each unique TCRbeta CDR3 rearrangement, sequence reads were collapsed and filtered. For each sample, productive Simpson clonality was calculated as the square root of Simpson's diversity index across productive rearrangements. The source is immuneACCESS, and TCRdb retained only in-frame sequences with V and J called. Part of the clones is not carried over; for the studies checked, unresolved V genes explain less than half of this, and the remainder is unexplained. D and trimming come from the DNA, and the V and J calls and clone size come from that table. This sample holds around 320,000 clones; around 90% were observed only once. The ten largest account for 3.5% to 4.5% of the sample.

What the work shows at the level of the full study, not this receptor alone: How much clinical and demographic metadata was included differed by source and by participant, and the metadata was provided uncurated.

In regard to this clone: Its antigen is not yet known. No base quality information exists; no much larger clone differs at one position.

The TCR sequence derives from a woman aged 18-29 years with acute COVID-19. The material sequenced was PBMCs or T cells enriched from blood (not recorded which).

The nucleotides read TGTGCCAGCAGCTTAACCGCGGACACTGAAGCTTTCTTT. It is translated as CASSLTADTEAFF. The V gene is TRBV11-3 and the J gene is TRBJ1-1; no confident D gene assignment can be made. The germline V gene yields SGHNT for CDR1 and YENEEA for CDR2. Trimming removed 2 bases from V and 3 bases from J, leaving 7 bases between the germline ends. The CDR3 numbers 13 residues from cysteine through phenylalanine. CDR3 DNA only is kept here, 39 bases in frame from base 1. Reference TRBV11-3 and TRBJ1-1 proteins supply the regions before and after the CDR3; the full variable domain is: EAGVVQSPRYKIIEKKQPVAFWCNPISGHNTLYWYLQNLGQGPELLIRYENEEAVDDSQLPKDRFSAERLKGVDSTLKIQPAELGDSAVYLCASSLTADTEAFFGQGTRLTVV.